Each of the 13 T cell receptor beta chains below was sequenced from the same sample in a study of OX40 agonist ivuxolimab in advanced cancers. The data were produced by immunoSEQ multiplex PCR, yet TCRdb's version contains in-frame clones alone and is incomplete. Of 30,000 to 40,000 clones in the sample, about nine tenths are singletons; the top ten hold around 43%. The starting material was CD4+ or CD8+ T cells sorted from blood, obtained in a trial of the OX40 agonist ivuxolimab. Receptors originate from an adult with an advanced solid tumor such as melanoma, head and neck, liver or kidney cancer.

The V gene is TRBV6-5, the J gene TRBJ2-1; 8 nucleotides line up with TRBD1. V was pared by 5 bases and J by 9 bases, with 0 bases of the junction left unmatched. CDR3 length equals 11 residues. CDR1 and CDR2 from the germline V gene are MNHEY and SVGAGI. This chain's CDR3 is CASSDRGEQFF. The CDR3 DNA is TGTGCCAGCAGTGACAGGGGTGAGCAGTTCTTC.

The chain carries TRBV28 and TRBJ2-7; 7 nucleotides line up with TRBD1. The junction had 4 bases not matched to a gene; V was cut back by 4 bases and J by 7 bases. CDR1 and CDR2 from the germline V gene are MDHEN and SYDVKM. This CDR3 spans 12 amino acids. DNA of the CDR3: TGTGCCAGCAGTTCCCGGACAGGTGAGCAGTACTTC. This sequence encodes CASSSRTGEQYF.

V gene TRBV4-2 combines with J gene TRBJ2-1, with 7 bases aligning to TRBD1. The CDR3 contains 15 residues. Trimming cost V 5 bases and J 2 bases; bases outside gene matches: 6. Germline V gene lookup returns CDR1 LGHNA and CDR2 YNFKEQ. CDR3 DNA: TGTGCCAGCAGCTTGGGAGACAGGGCCTACAATGAGCAGTTCTTC. Its protein is CASSLGDRAYNEQFF.

J is TRBJ1-4 and V is TRBV4-3, with D possibly matching TRBD1 (5 bases). Germline V gene sequence: CDR1 LGHNA, CDR2 YSLEER. V lost 2 bases to trimming and J lost 7 bases, with 14 bases between them. The CDR3 sequence is 15 residues long. CDR3 DNA: TGCGCCAGCAGCCAACAGGACGAAACAGGTGAAAAACTGTTTTTT. It translates to CASSQQDETGEKLFF.

V and J are TRBV18 and TRBJ1-1; 7 nucleotides line up with TRBD1. V shed 5 bases and J 10 bases; nucleotides not matched to a gene: 4. The CDR3 is 11 residues long. Per the germline V gene, CDR1 is KGHSH and CDR2 is LQKENI. The CDR3 sequence is CASSDREGAFF. The CDR3 DNA follows: TGTGCCAGCTCAGACAGGGAGGGAGCTTTCTTT.

The chain employs TRBV12-5 and TRBJ1-1, with D maybe TRBD1 (5 bases). CDR1 is LGHNT, CDR2 FRNRAP, per germline. The CDR3 has 16 residues. Trimming pared 6 bases from V and 4 bases from J, leaving 21 bases between. The CDR3 DNA reads as TGTGCTAGTGGCGATACTGTCGCGGGACGGGGCACTGAAGCTTTCTTT. This codes for CASGDTVAGRGTEAFF.

V usage is TRBV11-1 and J usage is TRBJ2-7, with D unresolved. CDR1 is SGHAT, CDR2 FQDESV, per germline (reference sequence). CDR3 size: 14 residues. Trimming cost V 0 bases and J 4 bases, with 10 bases left between them. The CDR3 loop is CASSLAGNKYEQYF. Written as DNA, the CDR3 is TGTGCCAGCAGCTTAGCGGGGAATAAATACGAGCAGTACTTC.

V and J are TRBV9 and TRBJ1-2; D not certain. The germline CDR1 and CDR2 sequences are SGDLS and YYNGEE. This CDR3 is built from 14 residues. Trimming stripped 0 bases from V and 2 bases from J, with 8 bases between. CDR3 amino acids: CASSVDGGNYGYTF. CDR3 DNA sequence: TGTGCCAGCAGCGTAGACGGCGGAAACTATGGCTACACCTTC.

The J gene is TRBJ2-3, the V gene TRBV7-9; 12 nucleotides match TRBD2. Germline values: CDR1 SEHNR, CDR2 FQNEAQ (reference sequence). The V segment lost 1 base and the J segment 6 bases; nucleotides outside the gene matches: 2. The CDR3 runs to 15 residues. The CDR3 DNA follows: TGTGCCAGCAGCTTAGGGACTAGCGGGGATGATACGCAGTATTTT. This encodes CASSLGTSGDDTQYF.

The gene calls are TRBV5-5 and TRBJ1-1; 9 nucleotides agree with TRBD1. The CDR3 totals 15 residues. Germline CDR1 SGHKS, CDR2 YYEKEE (reference sequence). V shed 1 base, J shed 7 bases, and the junction held 8 bases outside the gene matches. Written as DNA, the CDR3 is TGTGCCAGCAGCTTGTCGGACAGGGGCGACCTTGAAGCTTTCTTT. It codes for CASSLSDRGDLEAFF.

The V and J genes are TRBV15 and TRBJ1-1; TRBD1 agrees at 7 bases. V lost 0 bases, J lost 2 bases, and 3 bases stayed unmatched. CDR3 length equals 15 residues. Germline CDR1 is LNHNV and CDR2 is YYDKDF (reference sequence). The CDR3 sequence: CATSRDKGANTEAFF. CDR3 sequence (DNA): TGTGCCACCAGCAGAGATAAGGGGGCAAACACTGAAGCTTTCTTT.

This clone was seen only a few times. This sequence joins TRBV5-5 and TRBJ2-7; weak D call: TRBD1 (5 bases). V lost 0 bases and J 5 bases, leaving 12 bases between the germline ends. Germline CDR1 and CDR2: SGHKS and YYEKEE (reference sequence). This CDR3 has 14 residues. The DNA for the CDR3 is TGTGCCAGCAGCTTGGGATGGGGCTCGGACGAGCAGTACTTC. Translation: CASSLGWGSDEQYF.

The gene calls are TRBV14 and TRBJ2-5; 7 positions agree with TRBD1. V shed 1 base and J 5 bases; nucleotides not matched to a gene: 4. CDR1 is SGHDN, CDR2 FVKESK, per germline. This CDR3 contains 14 residues. CDR3: CASSQVTGDETQYF. The CDR3 region has the DNA TGTGCCAGCAGCCAAGTAACAGGGGACGAGACCCAGTACTTC.